A selection of T cell receptor beta chains follows, all from one sample in a study of T cells after yellow fever vaccination. TCRdb called the 5' RACE reads again in MiXCR, with one record for every CDR3 protein. This table has nearly 550,000 distinct CDR3 sequences, about 19% appearing once. Sequencing was performed on PBMCs, taken 15 days after the yellow fever booster vaccination. The source of these receptors is a man aged 25 to 45 who received the YFV17D yellow fever vaccine. Both conserved end residues are trimmed from each CDR3. The order of the fields is J gene, CDR3 length, V gene, CDR3 protein.

J: TRBJ2-4; length: 12; V: TRBV5-5; CDR3: ASSLPLAKNIQY
J: TRBJ1-5; length: 11; V: TRBV30; CDR3: AWSGGDNQPQH
J: TRBJ2-7; length: 12; V: TRBV12-3/TRBV12-4; CDR3: ASSLTVGAYEQY
J: TRBJ2-1; length: 12; V: TRBV5-1; CDR3: ASSSGISYNEQF
J: TRBJ2-7; length: 13; V: TRBV12-3/TRBV12-4; CDR3: ASSPRTGPMNEQY
J: TRBJ2-1; length: 15; V: TRBV4-2; CDR3: ASRHGLAGGPWNEQF
J: TRBJ2-3; length: 12; V: TRBV19; CDR3: ASSGGQAADTQY
J: TRBJ1-2; length: 14; V: TRBV20-1; CDR3: SAPWTGSGGKGGYT
J: TRBJ2-6; length: 15; V: TRBV7-2; CDR3: ASSLALRLAGANVLT
J: TRBJ2-1; length: 12; V: TRBV28; CDR3: ASSLGLGGDEQF
J: TRBJ2-5; length: 12; V: TRBV29-1; CDR3: SVEDPSGGGTQY
J: TRBJ2-3; length: 11; V: TRBV12-3/TRBV12-4; CDR3: ASSRGEKDTQY
J: TRBJ1-1; length: 13; V: TRBV5-4; CDR3: ASSLPGQPNTEAF
J: TRBJ2-5; length: 13; V: TRBV6-5; CDR3: ASSYSGGRAETQY
J: TRBJ2-2; length: 14; V: TRBV19; CDR3: ASSIGLAMNTGELF
J: TRBJ2-2; length: 13; V: TRBV5-1; CDR3: ASSSDYLNTGELF
J: TRBJ2-5; length: 11; V: TRBV2; CDR3: ASSVGLGETQY
J: TRBJ2-7; length: 11; V: TRBV12-3/TRBV12-4; CDR3: ASSSRQGHEQY
J: TRBJ2-2; length: 14; V: TRBV4-3; CDR3: ASSQAERTLTGELF
J: TRBJ2-1; length: 13; V: TRBV2; CDR3: ASSEGRGRGNEQF
J: TRBJ2-3; length: 13; V: TRBV7-9; CDR3: ASSFPPGGTDTQY
J: TRBJ2-5; length: 9; V: TRBV20-1; CDR3: SARDQETQY
J: TRBJ2-4; length: 11; V: TRBV7-8; CDR3: ASSQGLQNIQY
J: TRBJ2-3; length: 12; V: TRBV20-1; CDR3: SARTGVSTDTQY
J: TRBJ2-5; length: 12; V: TRBV11-2; CDR3: ASSSLRGGETQY
J: TRBJ2-1; length: 9; V: TRBV28; CDR3: ASSSDSTPI
J: TRBJ2-3; length: 16; V: TRBV7-7; CDR3: ASSPKFGGRIWTDTQY
J: TRBJ2-7; length: 12; V: TRBV27; CDR3: ASSFRPDYYEQY
J: TRBJ2-1; length: 12; V: TRBV5-1; CDR3: ASSLAGRDWEQF
J: TRBJ1-2; length: 12; V: TRBV19; CDR3: ASSGQIRNYGYT
J: TRBJ2-3; length: 13; V: TRBV7-2; CDR3: ASSLAGRDTDTQY
J: TRBJ2-4; length: 13; V: TRBV20-1; CDR3: SARVPSLAKNIQY
J: TRBJ1-2; length: 12; V: TRBV7-2; CDR3: ASSLQGVAYGYT
J: TRBJ1-5; length: 14; V: TRBV20-1; CDR3: SASVRLGVTNQPQH
J: TRBJ2-1; length: 10; V: TRBV7-2; CDR3: ASGTREEEQF
J: TRBJ2-7; length: 12; V: TRBV18; CDR3: ASSSVRAQSEQY
J: TRBJ2-7; length: 13; V: TRBV20-1; CDR3: SASLSSGRSTGQY
J: TRBJ2-5; length: 13; V: TRBV5-1; CDR3: ASTPTGINQETQY
J: TRBJ2-1; length: 11; V: TRBV12-3/TRBV12-4; CDR3: ASTISTGLEQF
J: TRBJ2-7; length: 13; V: TRBV2; CDR3: ASSEQTPFYYEQY
J: TRBJ1-1; length: 9; V: TRBV12-3/TRBV12-4; CDR3: ASSLGAGAF
J: TRBJ2-7; length: 11; V: TRBV5-1; CDR3: ASSWTGGGEQY
J: TRBJ1-4; length: 9; V: TRBV6-6; CDR3: ASSPGEKLF
J: TRBJ2-4; length: 12; V: TRBV27; CDR3: ASRPWDRLNIQY
J: TRBJ2-1; length: 11; V: TRBV29-1; CDR3: SVVSPLYNEQF
J: TRBJ2-2; length: 13; V: TRBV5-6; CDR3: ASTEAGVLTGELF